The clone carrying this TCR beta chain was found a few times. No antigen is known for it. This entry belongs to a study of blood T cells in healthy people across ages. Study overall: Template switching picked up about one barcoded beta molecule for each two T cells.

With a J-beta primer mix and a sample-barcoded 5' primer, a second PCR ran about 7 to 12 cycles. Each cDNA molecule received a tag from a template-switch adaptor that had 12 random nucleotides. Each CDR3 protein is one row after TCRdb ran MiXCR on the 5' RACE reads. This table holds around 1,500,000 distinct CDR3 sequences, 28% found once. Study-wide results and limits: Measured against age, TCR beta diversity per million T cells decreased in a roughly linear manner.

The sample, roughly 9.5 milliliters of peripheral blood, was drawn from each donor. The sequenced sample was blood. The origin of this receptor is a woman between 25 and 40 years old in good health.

CDR3 DNA: TGCGCCAGCAGCGGAGCGCCTGGTAGCACAGATACGCAGTATTTT. This sequence encodes CASSGAPGSTDTQYF. The chain employs TRBV5-1 and TRBJ2-3; D uncertain. The CDR3 length is 15 residues. V was cut by 4 bases and J by 0 bases, with 12 bases left in between. Germline-derived CDR1 and CDR2 are SGHRS and YFSETQ.